The 9 T cell receptor beta chains below come from one sample, sequenced in a study of memory CD4+ T cells and cytomegalovirus serostatus (dated by TCRdb to the late 2010s). The library was produced with the immunoSEQ multiplex PCR assay. TCRdb mirrors the immuneACCESS table, restricted to in-frame sequences. Some clones are absent from its copies; in checked studies, under half trace to an unresolved V gene, and the reason for the others is unknown. Across this sample there are 50,000 to 65,000 clones, with 70% to 75% seen only once. The top ten hold more than 2.5% of the sample. Single viable CD3+CD4+CD8-CD45RO+ cells were sorted as memory CD4+ T cells on a FACSAria II. Sequenced sample: memory CD4+ T cells from blood. The source of these receptors is an adult in good health and CMV-seropositive.

This rearrangement joins TRBV28 to TRBJ1-2; D gene ambiguous. The CDR3 spans 13 residues. Looked up from germline, CDR1 is MDHEN and CDR2 is SYDVKM. Trimming pared 6 bases from V and 3 bases from J, leaving 11 bases between. The CDR3, as DNA: TGTGCCAGCAGGACCGAAGGATACTATGGCTACACCTTC. It is translated as CASRTEGYYGYTF.

The rearrangement uses TRBV18 and TRBJ1-4, with D perhaps matching TRBD1 (5 bases). V was trimmed by 6 bases and J by 8 bases, leaving 16 bases between them. Germline CDR1 KGHSH, CDR2 LQKENI. The CDR3 runs 14 residues. DNA of the CDR3: TGTGCCAGCTCCTCGGGGACTATAGGGGAAAAACTGTTTTTT. Its protein product is CASSSGTIGEKLFF. The variable domain in full, with the rest retrieved from reference TRBV18 and TRBJ1-4, is NAGVMQNPRHLVRRRGQEARLRCSPMKGHSHVYWYRQLPEEGLKFMVYLQKENIIDESGMPKERFSAEFPKEGPSILRIQQVVRGDSAAYFCASSSGTIGEKLFFGSGTQLSVL.

This sequence joins TRBV18 and TRBJ1-1, with D unresolved. The germline gives CDR1 KGHSH, CDR2 LQKENI. V lost 4 bases, J lost 3 bases, and 9 bases lay in between. CDR3 length: 13 amino acids. CDR3 bases: TGTGCCAGCTCACTAGCCACATACACTGAAGCTTTCTTT. This gives the protein CASSLATYTEAFF.

The gene calls are TRBV6-1 and TRBJ2-5; 8 nucleotides match TRBD1. Germline values: CDR1 MNHNS, CDR2 SASEGT. This CDR3 has 15 residues. V was pared by 2 bases and J by 1 base, with 3 bases of the junction left unmatched. The chain's CDR3 is CASSEFRGPQETQYF. Here the CDR3 DNA reads TGTGCCAGCAGTGAATTCAGGGGGCCCCAAGAGACCCAGTACTTC.

V usage is TRBV27 and J usage is TRBJ2-3; 8 positions match TRBD1. This CDR3 region has 14 residues. CDR1 is MNHEY and CDR2 is SMNVEV in the germline V gene (reference sequence). V gave up 5 bases and J gave up 2 bases; unmatched junction bases: 3. The CDR3 DNA reads as TGTGCCAGCAGTCTGGACAGGGACACAGATACGCAGTATTTT. Translating it yields CASSLDRDTDTQYF.

V gene TRBV7-9 combines with J gene TRBJ1-3, with TRBD1 as a possible D gene (6 bases). V lost 7 bases and J 4 bases, leaving 17 bases between the germline ends. Germline V CDR1 and CDR2: SEHNR, FQNEAQ (reference sequence). The CDR3 is 15 residues long. DNA for the CDR3: TGTGCCAGCACTATCGGGGGGGCGCAGGGAAACACCATATATTTT. Translated: CASTIGGAQGNTIYF.

CDR3 sequence: CASSLARLDTEAFF. CDR3 bases: TGTGCCAGCAGTTTAGCCAGGTTGGACACTGAAGCTTTCTTT. The gene calls are TRBV28 and TRBJ1-1, with D unresolved. The germline CDR1 and CDR2 sequences are MDHEN and SYDVKM. V shed 2 bases and J shed 3 bases, with 10 bases lying between them. The CDR3 runs 14 residues.

The chain combines TRBV7-6 with TRBJ2-1, with D perhaps being TRBD1 or TRBD2 (5 bases each). This CDR3 has 16 amino acids. Trimming took 5 bases from V and 0 from J, leaving 14 bases between them. The germline CDR1 and CDR2 sequences are SGHVS and FNYEAQ. The CDR3, as DNA: TGTGCCAGCAGCCCACGCCAGGGAGACTCCTACAATGAGCAGTTCTTC. Translation: CASSPRQGDSYNEQFF. Complete variable domain (other parts from reference TRBV7-6 and TRBJ2-1): GAGVSQSPRYKVTKRGQDVALRCDPISGHVSLYWYRQALGQGPEFLTYFNYEAQQDKSGLPNDRFSAERPEGSISTLTIQRTEQRDSAMYRCASSPRQGDSYNEQFFGPGTRLTVL.

This clone was picked up a small number of times. The chain uses TRBV7-3 and TRBJ2-3; 9 bases fit TRBD2. V gave up 4 bases and J gave up 4 bases; unmatched junction bases: 3. The CDR3 length is 14 residues. Germline V CDR1 and CDR2: SGHTA, FQGTGA. Here the CDR3 DNA reads TGTGCCAGCAGCTCCGCGGGAGGGGCAGATACGCAGTATTTT. This translates into CASSSAGGADTQYF.